Presented here are 13 T cell receptor beta chains from one specimen sequenced in a study of blood T cell repertoires in COVID-19. Data came from immunoSEQ multiplex PCR; TCRdb stores just in-frame clones and leaves some out. The table lists about 98,000 clones, 81% of them singletons. Specimen: peripheral blood. The receptors were gathered from an elderly woman with acute or convalescent COVID-19.

The chain uses TRBV4-3 and TRBJ1-2, with D possibly TRBD1 on 6 matching bases. V was clipped by 0 bases and J by 8 bases, with 10 bases between them. CDR1 is LGHNA, CDR2 YSLEER, per germline. This CDR3 spans 13 amino acids. DNA for the CDR3: TGCGCCAGCAGCCAAGATTGGGGGCGCGGCTACACCTTC. This sequence encodes CASSQDWGRGYTF.

The chain has TRBV2 and TRBJ1-6; a possible D gene is TRBD1 (5 bases). Trimming removed 2 bases from V and 1 base from J, with 12 bases in between. The germline CDR1 and CDR2 sequences are SNHLY and FYNNEI. The CDR3 length is 17 residues. CDR3 sequence: CASSETPQGSYNSPLHF. The DNA for the CDR3 is TGTGCCAGCAGTGAAACCCCCCAGGGTTCCTATAATTCACCCCTCCACTTT.

The chain is built from TRBV9 and TRBJ2-1; TRBD1 matches 11 bases. CDR1 is SGDLS, CDR2 YYNGEE, per germline. CDR3 length: 14 amino acids. V gave up 4 bases and J gave up 7 bases; unmatched junction bases: 4. CDR3 protein: CASSIGTGGNEQFF. CDR3 nucleotide sequence: TGTGCCAGCAGCATCGGGACAGGGGGAAATGAGCAGTTCTTC.

The chain employs TRBV2 and TRBJ1-4, with D possibly being TRBD1 (5 bases). The CDR3 has 13 residues. The V gene lost 4 bases and the J gene lost 8 bases, with 11 bases spanning the gap. Germline CDR1 SNHLY, CDR2 FYNNEI. CDR3 coding DNA: TGTGCCAGCAGTGGAGGACACCGCGAAAAACTGTTTTTT. As protein: CASSGGHREKLFF.

This clone was recorded once. V gene TRBV6-2 or TRBV6-3 combines with J gene TRBJ2-7; D is unresolved. Germline V gives CDR1 MNHEY, CDR2 SVGEGT. CDR3 size: 14 residues. The germline V and J ends were trimmed by 4 bases and 7 bases, with 17 bases remaining between them. The DNA for the CDR3 is TGTGCCAGCAGTTCTCCTCCGGGTTCTTTTGAGCAGTACGTC. Translation: CASSSPPGSFEQYV.

This clone has just one count. The chain carries TRBV28 and TRBJ1-2; D call uncertain. V was pared by 6 bases and J by 3 bases, with 20 bases between. This CDR3 is 16 amino acids long. Germline CDR1 reads MDHEN; CDR2 reads SYDVKM. For the CDR3, the DNA is TGTGCCAGCAGCCCCGGACTGACACTTCTATACTATGGCTACACCTTC. Its translation: CASSPGLTLLYYGYTF.

The chain joins TRBV7-2 to TRBJ1-6; D ambiguous. The germline CDR1 and CDR2 sequences are SGHTA and FQGNSA. Trimming pared 3 bases from V and 0 bases from J, leaving 15 bases between. CDR3 size: 18 residues. CDR3 amino acids: CASSLYLVRFSYNSPLHF. CDR3 DNA sequence: TGTGCCAGCAGCTTGTATTTGGTCAGATTCTCCTATAATTCACCCCTCCACTTT.

This clone came up once. The chain couples TRBV12-3 or TRBV12-4 to TRBJ1-6, with D unresolved. The CDR3 extends over 13 amino acids. The V end lost 5 bases, the J end lost 14 bases, and 16 bases lay between the germline ends. CDR3 coding DNA: TGTGCCAGCAGTACTTGGCCGGGTCAAGCCCTCCACTTT. Its protein product is CASSTWPGQALHF.

The V and J genes are TRBV5-1 and TRBJ1-6, with TRBD1 matching 9 bases. The V gene's germline CDR1 is SGHRS and CDR2 YFSETQ. V lost 4 bases and J lost 9; bases outside the gene matches: 8. This CDR3 spans 15 amino acids. The CDR3 sequence is CASSQKDRGISPLHF. The DNA of the CDR3 is TGCGCCAGCAGCCAAAAAGACAGGGGGATTTCACCCCTCCACTTT.

The chain couples TRBV5-5 to TRBJ2-2; 12 positions match TRBD2. The ends lost 0 bases at V and 5 bases at J; junction bases unmatched: 5. The CDR3 totals 17 residues. The germline V gene has CDR1 SGHKS and CDR2 YYEKEE (reference sequence). The CDR3 spells CASSLAASGGATGELFF. The CDR3 nucleotides are TGTGCCAGCAGCTTGGCCGCTAGCGGGGGGGCGACCGGGGAGCTGTTTTTT. Based on the CDR3 plus reference TRBV5-5 and TRBJ2-2, the full variable domain is DAGVTQSPTHLIKTRGQQVTLRCSPISGHKSVSWYQQVLGQGPQFIFQYYEKEERGRGNFPDRFSARQFPNYSSELNVNALLLGDSALYLCASSLAASGGATGELFFGEGSRLTVL.

The chain couples TRBV5-1 to TRBJ2-1, with 7 nucleotides matching TRBD1. The length of the CDR3 is 15 residues. CDR1 is SGHRS and CDR2 is YFSETQ in the germline V gene. With V trimmed by 1 base and J by 7 bases, 8 bases remained unmatched. CDR3 protein: CASSLSGQVQNEQFF. The DNA of the CDR3 is TGCGCCAGCAGCTTGAGTGGACAGGTCCAGAATGAGCAGTTCTTC.

V and J are TRBV6-5 and TRBJ1-2, with 8 bases matching TRBD1. Looked up from germline, CDR1 is MNHEY and CDR2 is SVGAGI. The CDR3 has 13 amino acids. Trimming removed 2 bases from V and 7 bases from J; junction bases left unmatched: 3. As DNA, the CDR3 is TGTGCCAGCAGTTACACAGACAGGGGTGGCTACACCTTC. This encodes CASSYTDRGGYTF.

V is TRBV18 and J is TRBJ2-5, with 10 bases fitting TRBD1. This CDR3 comprises 15 residues. V lost 3 bases to trimming and J lost 4 bases; unmatched junction nucleotides: 5. The V gene's germline CDR1 is KGHSH and CDR2 LQKENI. The CDR3 here is CASSPLDRGRETQYF. The DNA for the CDR3 is TGTGCCAGCTCACCGCTTGACAGGGGGCGAGAGACCCAGTACTTC.